A selection of T cell receptor beta chains follows, all from one sample in a study of shared clonotypes between healthy human individuals. Generated by immunoSEQ multiplex PCR, the TCRdb table keeps only in-frame clones and is missing some. The repertoire has 2 million to 2.5 million clones, around 93% of them found once; the top ten carry about 0.41%. Sequenced: naive CD4+ T cells from PBMCs. The receptors shown here come from a man aged 18 to 30 in good health. Some clones in this sample may be carry-over from other donors' samples. CDR3s include the opening cysteine and the closing phenylalanine or tryptophan. A D gene is named only where the DNA matches it firmly. Clone size appears in some rows only: once, few, many, or a class for an expanded clone.

d_call j_call clone_size v_call cdr3_nt cdr3_aa
- TRBJ2-1 - TRBV5-1 TGCGCCAGCAGCTTGACGAAACGGTCCTCCTACAATGAGCAGTTCTTC CASSLTKRSSYNEQFF
- TRBJ2-7 once TRBV6-1 TGTGCCAGCAGTGCTCATTTGACACCCATACCCTACGAGCAGTACTTC CASSAHLTPIPYEQYF
- TRBJ1-3 - TRBV28 TGTGCCAGCAGTTTAAGGGCCTCCAGGGTCGCCAACACCATATATTTT CASSLRASRVANTIYF
- TRBJ2-2 - TRBV6-1 TGTGCCAGCAGTGCGGACGGGAACACCGGGGAGCTGTTTTTT CASSADGNTGELFF
- TRBJ2-5 once TRBV11-1 TGTGCCAGCAGCTTAGATCAGGTCCCAGAGACCCAGTACTTC CASSLDQVPETQYF
TRBD2 TRBJ2-1 - TRBV9 TGTGCCAGCAGCGTAGGGGCTAGCGGGTACACTTCCTACAATGAGCAGTTCTTC CASSVGASGYTSYNEQFF
TRBD2 TRBJ2-5 once TRBV9 TGTGCCAGCAGCGTCCTAGCGGGAGACAGAGTGACCCAGTACTTC CASSVLAGDRVTQYF
- TRBJ1-3 - TRBV7-9 TGTGCCAGCAGCCCAGGCGCGGGGCCTGGAAACACCATATATTTT CASSPGAGPGNTIYF
- TRBJ2-5 - TRBV6-5 TGTGCCAGCGGCCTTGTGGGGGACGTACAAGAGACCCAGTACTTC CASGLVGDVQETQYF
- TRBJ1-2 - TRBV5-5 TGTGCCAGCAGCTTTGAACAGAACTATGGCTACACCTTC CASSFEQNYGYTF
- TRBJ2-7 - TRBV7-2 TGTGCCAGCAGCTTAGGGGCGGGTTACTACGAGCAGTACTTC CASSLGAGYYEQYF
- TRBJ2-7 - TRBV10-3 TGTGCCACCGGTCTCGAGGGAGGCTCCTACGAGCAGTACTTC CATGLEGGSYEQYF
TRBD2 TRBJ2-3 - TRBV7-2 TGTGCCAGCAGCCCTAGCGGGAGGGCTTTGGATACGCAGTATTTT CASSPSGRALDTQYF
TRBD1 TRBJ1-2 - TRBV11-2 TGTGCCAGCAGCCGCCTAGGGACAGGTTATGGCTACACCTTC CASSRLGTGYGYTF
TRBD1 TRBJ2-5 - TRBV6-6 TGTGCCAGCAGTTACTCCACCGCTGTACAGGGGGAGACCCAGTACTTC CASSYSTAVQGETQYF
TRBD1 TRBJ1-6 - TRBV6-5 TGTGCCAGCAACCTGGGGGGACAGGGCGATTCACCCCTCCACTTT CASNLGGQGDSPLHF
- TRBJ2-4 - TRBV21-1 TGTGCCAGCACCAGGGAATTGCTAGCGGGAGAGGGGGCAAACATTCAGTACTTC CASTRELLAGEGANIQYF
- TRBJ2-1 - TRBV18 TGTGCCAGCTCACTCGTCGGTCAGGGGCCCGCCAATGAGCAGTTCTTC CASSLVGQGPANEQFF
- TRBJ2-1 - TRBV7-2 TGTGCCAGCAGCTTAGATATCTACAATGAGCAGTTCTTC CASSLDIYNEQFF
TRBD1 TRBJ1-1 - TRBV19 TGTGCCAGTAGTCCTTGGGTAAGGGGGCGAATCGGGAACACTGAAGCTTTCTTT CASSPWVRGRIGNTEAFF
TRBD2 TRBJ2-1 - TRBV9 TGTGCCAGCAGCCCCCTCGAGGGAGCGGGAGTTGTTGTAGGCAATGAGCAGTTCTTC CASSPLEGAGVVVGNEQFF
TRBD2 TRBJ2-3 - TRBV6-6 TGTGCCAGCAGTCTCCCGGGTAGCGGGACAGATACGCAGTATTTT CASSLPGSGTDTQYF
- TRBJ2-4 - TRBV27 TGTGCCAGCAGCCTAACCTCCGGTAAAAACATTCAGTACTTC CASSLTSGKNIQYF
- TRBJ2-5 - TRBV30 TGTGCCTGGAGTGGACGGCCCCTGACCCAAGAGACCCAGTACTTC CAWSGRPLTQETQYF
- TRBJ1-1 - TRBV28 TGTGCCAGCAGTTTCCCTCGAGGGTACGTGGGTACTGAAGCTTTCTTT CASSFPRGYVGTEAFF
- TRBJ2-7 - TRBV5-8 TGTGCCAGCAGGATCGGGGGCGAAGGCTTC CASRIGGEGF
- TRBJ2-4 - TRBV5-4 TGTGCCAGCAGCTTGTGGGGAGACATTCAGTACTTC CASSLWGDIQYF
- TRBJ2-1 - TRBV19 TGTGCCAGTAGTATTTGGGGGGCATTAGAGCAGTTCTTC CASSIWGALEQFF
TRBD1 TRBJ2-2 - TRBV28 TGTGCCACCAATCCAGGGGGATCTGGGTACACCGGGGAGCTGTTTTTT CATNPGGSGYTGELFF
- TRBJ2-3 - TRBV11-3 TGTGCCAGCAGCCCAGTGGGGGCGCCAGATACGCAGTATTTT CASSPVGAPDTQYF
- TRBJ1-2 - TRBV28 TGTGCCAGCAGTGCTGAGTGGTATGGCTACACCTTC CASSAEWYGYTF
TRBD1 TRBJ2-3 - TRBV5-6 TGTGCCAGCAGCCCAGGGGGCTGGGGTGATACGCAGTATTTT CASSPGGWGDTQYF
- TRBJ2-7 - TRBV11-2 TGTGCCAGCAGCTTAGAGGTTGCCTACGAGCAGTACTTC CASSLEVAYEQYF
- TRBJ2-7 - TRBV28 TGTGCCAGCACCCTTGGGATCATGACAGGTGTATACGAGCAGTACTTC CASTLGIMTGVYEQYF
- TRBJ1-3 - TRBV11-3 TGTGCCAGCAGCTTACGGGCTAAGGACACCATATATTTT CASSLRAKDTIYF
- TRBJ1-3 - TRBV7-2 TGTGCCAGCAGCACAGGGAGCGACAGCCTCTCTGGAAACACCATATATTTT CASSTGSDSLSGNTIYF
- TRBJ2-2 - TRBV2 TGTGCCAGCAGTCCTTCCCGGACCCCTGCCGGGGAGCTGTTTTTT CASSPSRTPAGELFF
- TRBJ2-1 - TRBV5-1 TGCGCCAGCAGCTTGGCCCCCGACGTGAATGAGCAGTTCTTC CASSLAPDVNEQFF
- TRBJ1-2 - TRBV5-4 TGTGCCAGCAGCTTCGACAGGTTGGGTGGCTACACCTTC CASSFDRLGGYTF
TRBD1 TRBJ1-1 - TRBV5-1 TGCGCCAGCAGCTTGGGGGACAGAACTGAAGCTTTCTTT CASSLGDRTEAFF
TRBD2 TRBJ2-2 once TRBV6-5 TGTGCCAGCAGTTACTCGCCTAGCGGGAACACCGGGGAGCTGTTTTTT CASSYSPSGNTGELFF
TRBD2 TRBJ2-2 - TRBV6-5 TGTGCCAGCAGTTATAGGGAGGGATGGGGCGGGGAGCTGTTTTTT CASSYREGWGGELFF
- TRBJ2-7 - TRBV5-1 TGCGCCAGCAGCTTGTCACGGGAATATAACGAGCAGTACTTC CASSLSREYNEQYF
TRBD2 TRBJ2-2 - TRBV5-1 TGCGCCAGCAGCGTTAGCGGGAGCGTCTACACCGGGGAGCTGTTTTTT CASSVSGSVYTGELFF
TRBD1 TRBJ1-1 - TRBV5-6 TGTGCCAGCAGCTTGAAGGGGGCGCCCGTGAACACTGAAGCTTTCTTT CASSLKGAPVNTEAFF
TRBD1 TRBJ1-1 - TRBV9 TGTGCCAGCAGCCCTGGGACAGGGGCTGGTGGTGAAGCTTTCTTT CASSPGTGAGGEAFF
- TRBJ2-3 - TRBV5-8 TGTGCCAGCAGCTTTCTTCCTAGCGATGATGGGACAGATACGCAGTATTTT CASSFLPSDDGTDTQYF
- TRBJ2-4 once TRBV6-5 TGTGCCAGCAGTTACTCGGACATTCAGTACTTC CASSYSDIQYF
- TRBJ2-1 - TRBV6-5 TGTGCCAGCAGTTCCCCCCACAATGAGCAGTTCTTC CASSSPHNEQFF
TRBD2 TRBJ2-3 - TRBV5-4 TGTGCCAGCAGCTCGACCCTTAGCGGGAGCGATACGCAGTATTTT CASSSTLSGSDTQYF
TRBD2 TRBJ2-3 - TRBV4-3 TGCGCCAGCAGCCAAACTAGCGGGAGGGCCCTGTCTACGCAGTATTTT CASSQTSGRALSTQYF
TRBD1 TRBJ2-1 - TRBV9 TGTGCCAGCTCGAAGAGGGACAGGGACTGGAATGAGCAGTTCTTC CASSKRDRDWNEQFF
TRBD1 TRBJ1-1 - TRBV7-8 TGTGCCAGCCTTTTCAGCGGGGACAGACACACTGAAGCTTTCTTT CASLFSGDRHTEAFF
- TRBJ2-6 - TRBV1 TGCACCAGCAGCCAAGAGATACACTCTGGGGCCAACGTCCTGACTTTC CTSSQEIHSGANVLTF
- TRBJ1-5 - TRBV19 TGTGCCAGTAGTATTTTTGGGGTGATCAATCAGCCCCAGCATTTT CASSIFGVINQPQHF
- TRBJ2-1 - TRBV4-1 TGCGCCAGCAAGACCCCCCCTACGGCTTTCTCCTACAATGAGCAGTTCTTC CASKTPPTAFSYNEQFF
- TRBJ2-1 - TRBV5-1 TGCGCCAGCAGTACCGGGACCATCGTAGATGAGCAGTTCTTC CASSTGTIVDEQFF